The 8 T cell receptor beta chains below were found in one sample sequenced in a study of a mutant IDH1 vaccine in newly diagnosed glioma. The time point was: week 23, last vaccination. Vaccine doses each comprised 300 ug of mutant IDH1 20-mer peptide, with topical imiquimod. TCRdb's table, derived via immunoSEQ multiplex PCR, lists solely in-frame clones and lacks some. Here the sample spans around 30,000 clones, 65% to 85% being singletons. Antigens for these TCRs are unknown. The sample was PBMCs, taken from a glioma patient whose treatment included an IDH1 peptide vaccine. All receptors come from a young woman with glioma.

V usage is TRBV2 and J usage is TRBJ1-3; tentatively, D is TRBD1 (5 bases). The CDR3 totals 14 residues. V lost 3 bases to trimming and J lost 3 bases, with 9 bases between them. CDR1 SNHLY and CDR2 FYNNEI come from the germline V gene. The CDR3 loop reads CASSELGVGNTIYF. The CDR3 DNA follows: TGTGCCAGCAGTGAGTTAGGGGTTGGAAACACCATATATTTT.

V usage is TRBV7-8 and J usage is TRBJ2-7; 10 bases are shared with TRBD1. This CDR3 is 15 amino acids long. With V trimmed by 5 bases and J by 3 bases, 7 bases remained unmatched. The germline V gene has CDR1 SGHVS and CDR2 FQNEAQ. The CDR3 nucleotides read TGTGCCAGCAGCAAAGACAGGGGGCTTTTCTACGAGCAGTACTTC. This codes for CASSKDRGLFYEQYF.

V gene TRBV27 combines with J gene TRBJ2-1, with 7 bases that match TRBD2. V shed 7 bases, J shed 0 bases, and the junction held 6 bases outside the gene matches. The CDR3 sequence is 15 residues long. Germline V lookup: CDR1 MNHEY, CDR2 SMNVEV (reference sequence). The CDR3 spells CASNPRGSSYNEQFF. The CDR3 nucleotides read TGTGCCAGCAACCCTCGCGGGAGCTCCTACAATGAGCAGTTCTTC.

The chain recombines TRBV2 with TRBJ2-5, with a possible D match to TRBD2 (6 bases). Germline V CDR1 and CDR2: SNHLY, FYNNEI. The CDR3 extends over 17 amino acids. Trimming removed 1 base at V and 5 bases at J, with 20 bases between. The DNA of the CDR3 is TGTGCCAGCAGTGAAGAGAGTGCACTAGGGAGGCCGGAGACCCAGTACTTC. Translated, it gives CASSEESALGRPETQYF.

The chain is built from TRBV4-2 and TRBJ2-1, with 9 bases fitting TRBD2. The CDR3 loop spans 15 amino acids. Germline values: CDR1 LGHNA, CDR2 YNFKEQ. The ends lost 4 bases at V and 4 bases at J; junction bases unmatched: 5. The CDR3 DNA reads as TGTGCCAGCAGCCGCAGACTAGCGGAGTACAATGAGCAGTTCTTC. Protein sequence: CASSRRLAEYNEQFF.

This sequence joins TRBV15 and TRBJ2-5; 12 bases match TRBD1. CDR1 LNHNV and CDR2 YYDKDF come from the germline V gene (reference sequence). The CDR3 runs to 16 residues. Trimming cost V 4 bases and J 4 bases; bases outside gene matches: 7. In nucleotides, the CDR3 is TGTGCCACCAGCAAGACGGGACAGGGGGCACGAGAGACCCAGTACTTC. This encodes CATSKTGQGARETQYF.

The V call is TRBV5-4, the J call TRBJ2-2; D unclear. The CDR3 spans 14 residues. Germline loops: CDR1 SGHNT, CDR2 YYREEE (reference sequence). The V gene lost 4 bases and the J gene lost 1 base, with 8 bases spanning the gap. CDR3 coding DNA: TGTGCCAGCAGCCCTTCCCGGAACACCGGGGAGCTGTTTTTT. Its protein product is CASSPSRNTGELFF.

The V and J genes are TRBV10-1 and TRBJ2-3, with 8 bases fitting TRBD1. V lost 10 bases to trimming and J lost 6 bases; unmatched junction nucleotides: 15. This CDR3 comprises 15 residues. Germline CDR1 and CDR2: WNHNN and SYGVQD (reference sequence). Here the CDR3 reads CATLRRTGPRDTQYF. The CDR3 nucleotides read TGCGCCACCCTCCGGAGGACAGGGCCGCGGGATACGCAGTATTTT.